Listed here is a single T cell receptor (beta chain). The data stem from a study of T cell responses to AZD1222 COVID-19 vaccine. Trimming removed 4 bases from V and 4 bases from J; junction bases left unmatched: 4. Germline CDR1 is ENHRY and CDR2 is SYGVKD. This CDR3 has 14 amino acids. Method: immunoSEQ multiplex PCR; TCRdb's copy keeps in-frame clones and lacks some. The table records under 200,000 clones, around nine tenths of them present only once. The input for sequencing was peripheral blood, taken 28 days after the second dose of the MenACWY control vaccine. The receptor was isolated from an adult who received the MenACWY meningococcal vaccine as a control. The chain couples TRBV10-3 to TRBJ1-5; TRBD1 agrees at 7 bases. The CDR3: CAISAGQTNQPQHF. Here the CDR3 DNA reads TGTGCCATCAGTGCGGGACAGACAAATCAGCCCCAGCATTTT.